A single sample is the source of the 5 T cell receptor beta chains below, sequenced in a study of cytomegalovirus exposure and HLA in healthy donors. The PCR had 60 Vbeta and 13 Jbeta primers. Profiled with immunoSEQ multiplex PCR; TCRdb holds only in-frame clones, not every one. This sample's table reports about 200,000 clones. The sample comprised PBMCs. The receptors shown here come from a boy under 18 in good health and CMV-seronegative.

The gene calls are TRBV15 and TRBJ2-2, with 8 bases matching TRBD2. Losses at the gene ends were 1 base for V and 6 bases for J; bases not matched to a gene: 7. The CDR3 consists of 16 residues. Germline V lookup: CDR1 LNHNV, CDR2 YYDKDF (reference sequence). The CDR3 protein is CATSRGAGGLPGELFF. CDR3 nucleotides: TGTGCCACCAGCAGAGGTGCGGGGGGCCTTCCCGGGGAGCTGTTTTTT.

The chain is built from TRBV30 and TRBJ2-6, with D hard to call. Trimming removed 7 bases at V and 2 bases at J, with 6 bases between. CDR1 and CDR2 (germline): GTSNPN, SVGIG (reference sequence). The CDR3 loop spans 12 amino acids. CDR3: CAFRPGANVLTF. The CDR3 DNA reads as TGTGCCTTCCGTCCTGGGGCCAACGTCCTGACTTTC.

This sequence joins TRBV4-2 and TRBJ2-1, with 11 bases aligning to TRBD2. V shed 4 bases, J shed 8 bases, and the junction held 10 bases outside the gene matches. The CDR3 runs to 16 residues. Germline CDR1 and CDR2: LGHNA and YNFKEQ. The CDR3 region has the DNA TGTGCCAGCAGCCGCAGGGGACTAGCGGAACAAGATGAGCAGTTCTTC. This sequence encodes CASSRRGLAEQDEQFF.

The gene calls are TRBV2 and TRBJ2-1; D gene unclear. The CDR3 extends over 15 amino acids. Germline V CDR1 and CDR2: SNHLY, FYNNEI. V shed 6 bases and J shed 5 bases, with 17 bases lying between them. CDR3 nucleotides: TGTGCCAGCAGCTGGGCGTTGACCCTGAACAATGAGCAGTTCTTC. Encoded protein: CASSWALTLNNEQFF.

The CDR3 DNA follows: TGTGCCAGCAGCAACGGTGTGGGGGGGGAGGAGACCCAGTACTTC. The encoded protein is CASSNGVGGEETQYF. The chain joins TRBV5-8 to TRBJ2-5; 7 nucleotides match TRBD2. V lost 4 bases, J lost 5 bases, and 11 bases stayed unmatched. From germline, CDR1 is SGHTS and CDR2 YDEGEE. The CDR3 has 15 amino acids.